The 8 T cell receptor beta chains reported below all come from one sample, sequenced in a study of blood T cell repertoires in COVID-19. The protocol was immunoSEQ multiplex PCR, while the TCRdb copy is restricted to in-frame clones and leaves out a portion. The sample shows some 240,000 clones, 80% to 90% of them seen only once. The sample taken for sequencing was PBMCs or T cells enriched from blood (not recorded which). The receptors originated from a man aged 25 to 40 with acute COVID-19.

This clone has ten or more counts. The rearrangement joins TRBV28 to TRBJ2-6; D is possibly TRBD2 (6 bases). Germline V CDR1 and CDR2: MDHEN, SYDVKM. V lost 6 bases and J 3 bases, leaving 15 bases between the germline ends. This CDR3 is built from 16 residues. CDR3 protein: CASSLLKGGGANVLTF. In DNA form, the CDR3 reads TGTGCCAGCAGCCTGTTAAAGGGAGGTGGGGCCAACGTCCTGACTTTC.

This clone has a single count. This chain connects TRBV11-2 to TRBJ1-5; D is perhaps TRBD1 (5 bases). From germline, CDR1 is SGHAT and CDR2 FQNNGV. This CDR3 spans 15 amino acids. V lost 5 bases, J lost 7 bases, and 18 bases lay in between. CDR3 protein: CASSLSGQGSQPQHF. The CDR3 region has the DNA TGTGCCAGCAGCCTAAGTGGGCAGGGCAGCCAGCCCCAGCATTTT.

A word on this clone: One end of the junction varies from germline; a read error may be responsible. This chain joins TRBV5-1 and TRBJ1-2; 7 nucleotides agree with TRBD1. The CDR3 has 13 amino acids. From germline, CDR1 is SGHRS and CDR2 YFSETQ. CDR3 amino acids: CASSTGQDYGYTF. CDR3 coding DNA: TGTGCCAGCAGCACTGGACAGGACTATGGCTACACCTTC. The variable domain in full, with the rest retrieved from reference TRBV5-1 and TRBJ1-2, is KAGVTQTPRYLIKTRGQQVTLSCSPISGHRSVSWYQQTPGQGLQFLFEYFSETQRNKGNFPGRFSGRQFSNSRSEMNVSTLELGDSALYLCASSTGQDYGYTFGSGTRLTVV.

The CDR3 region has the DNA TGTGCCAGCAGGTTGGGAGACGCTTCTGGCTACACCTTC. This translates into CASRLGDASGYTF. The rearrangement joins TRBV6-6 to TRBJ1-2; D is undetermined. Trimming took off 6 bases at V and 7 bases at J, with 15 bases between the two ends. The CDR3 totals 13 residues. Per germline, CDR1 MNHNY and CDR2 SVGAGI (reference sequence).

The chain has TRBV11-1 and TRBJ1-1; D unresolved. Germline V gene data show CDR1 as SGHAT and CDR2 as FQDESV (reference sequence). Between the trimmed V and J ends, which lost 4 bases and 12 bases, there was a span of 15 bases. The CDR3 runs 12 residues. CDR3 protein: CASSSGSLVTFF. As DNA, the CDR3 is TGTGCCAGCAGCTCCGGGAGCCTGGTGACTTTCTTT. The full variable domain, rest sourced from reference TRBV11-1 and TRBJ1-1, is EAEVAQSPRYKITEKSQAVAFWCDPISGHATLYWYRQILGQGPELLVQFQDESVVDDSQLPKDRFSAERLKGVDSTLKIQPAELGDSAMYLCASSSGSLVTFFGQGTRLTVV.

The V and J genes are TRBV3-1 (or the pseudogene TRBV3-2) and TRBJ2-3; a weak D match, TRBD2 (5 bases). Between the trimmed V and J ends, which lost 5 bases and 1 base, there was a span of 10 bases. The germline V gene encodes CDR1 LGHDT and CDR2 YNNKEL (reference sequence). CDR3 length: 14 residues. The CDR3 nucleotides are TGTGCCAGCAGCTCCGACGGGGGCACAGATACGCAGTATTTT. Residues: CASSSDGGTDTQYF.

CDR3 in DNA: TGTGCCATCAGTGAGGATGGACTGACCTATACGCGGGACGTC. Protein: CAISEDGLTYTRDV. The rearrangement links TRBV10-3 to TRBJ2-7; tentatively, D is TRBD2 (5 bases). The germline gives CDR1 ENHRY, CDR2 SYGVKD. The length of the CDR3 is 14 residues.

The chain carries TRBV19 and TRBJ1-5, with 8 bases fitting TRBD1. CDR3 length: 16 amino acids. The germline V gene encodes CDR1 LNHDA and CDR2 SQIVND (reference sequence). The junction had 14 bases not matched to a gene; V was cut back by 10 bases and J by 3 bases. The chain's CDR3 is CATLPTDRGLNQPQHF. The CDR3 DNA sequence: TGTGCCACCCTCCCGACAGACAGGGGCCTCAATCAGCCCCAGCATTTT.